What follows are 20 T cell receptor beta chains derived from one specimen sequenced in a study of blood T cell repertoires in COVID-19 (dated by TCRdb to the early 2020s). Library creation used the immunoSEQ multiplex PCR assay. Imported from immuneACCESS, the table was reduced by TCRdb to in-frame sequences with V and J called. These copies leave out some clones; in studies compared against another copy, an unresolved V gene accounts for under half, and the cause of the remainder is not known. The sample table contains 100,000 or so clones; only one count was recorded for 82% of them. Clones ranked in the top ten supply 15% to 20% of the sample. Sequencing used peripheral blood. These receptor sequences come from a man older than 75 with acute or convalescent COVID-19.

The J gene is TRBJ1-4, the V gene TRBV7-9; D uncertain. This CDR3 has 14 amino acids. Germline assignment: CDR1 SEHNR and CDR2 FQNEAQ (reference sequence). V was trimmed by 4 bases and J by 8 bases, leaving 14 bases between them. CDR3 sequence: CASSSTEAGEKLFF. In DNA form, the CDR3 reads TGTGCCAGCAGCTCCACAGAGGCGGGAGAAAAACTGTTTTTT.

The V and J genes are TRBV5-1 and TRBJ2-2, with 9 bases aligning to TRBD1. Germline CDR1 and CDR2: SGHRS and YFSETQ. Losses at the gene ends were 2 bases for V and 0 bases for J; bases not matched to a gene: 2. This CDR3 has 16 residues. CDR3 DNA: TGCGCCAGCAGCTTCGGGACAGGGTCGAACACCGGGGAGCTGTTTTTT. It yields the protein CASSFGTGSNTGELFF.

The chain has TRBV7-2 and TRBJ2-1; weak D call: TRBD2 (5 bases). Between the trimmed V and J ends, which lost 5 bases and 9 bases, there was a span of 20 bases. Germline V gene lookup returns CDR1 SGHTA and CDR2 FQGNSA. This CDR3 is 15 amino acids long. The CDR3 DNA reads as TGTGCCAGCAGCATCGAAAGGCCAGCGGTACTTGAGCAGTTCTTC. Amino acids: CASSIERPAVLEQFF.

This chain links TRBV5-6 with TRBJ1-6; TRBD1 matches at 10 bases. The CDR3 is 15 residues long. In germline, CDR1 is SGHDT, CDR2 YYEEEE. The V segment lost 2 bases and the J segment 8 bases; nucleotides outside the gene matches: 4. The CDR3 sequence: CASSFGGQGYSPLHF. For the CDR3, the DNA is TGTGCCAGCAGCTTTGGGGGACAGGGGTATTCACCCCTCCACTTT.

The CDR3 region is CASSTGVGETQYF. DNA of the CDR3: TGTGCCAGTAGTACAGGGGTGGGGGAGACCCAGTACTTC. The V gene is TRBV19, the J gene TRBJ2-5, with D tentatively TRBD1 (6 bases). The CDR3 length is 13 residues. Per germline, CDR1 LNHDA and CDR2 SQIVND (reference sequence). Trimming cost V 4 bases and J 5 bases, with 11 bases left between them.

The chain uses TRBV5-1 and TRBJ2-1; TRBD2 matches 8 bases. Germline CDR1 and CDR2: SGHRS and YFSETQ. V shed 6 bases, J shed 4 bases, and the junction held 9 bases outside the gene matches. CDR3 length: 15 amino acids. Here the CDR3 reads CASTVTGTSYNEQFF. The CDR3 nucleotides are TGCGCCAGCACCGTCACCGGGACTAGTTACAATGAGCAGTTCTTC. Based on the CDR3 plus reference TRBV5-1 and TRBJ2-1, the full variable domain is KAGVTQTPRYLIKTRGQQVTLSCSPISGHRSVSWYQQTPGQGLQFLFEYFSETQRNKGNFPGRFSGRQFSNSRSEMNVSTLELGDSALYLCASTVTGTSYNEQFFGPGTRLTVL.

The V gene is TRBV4-3, the J gene TRBJ1-4; 9 bases are a match to TRBD1. Germline CDR1 LGHNA, CDR2 YSLEER. Germline trimming cut 2 bases from V and 6 bases from J; bases unmatched to any gene: 1. The CDR3 loop spans 14 amino acids. The CDR3 nucleotides are TGCGCCAGCAGCCAACGGACAGGGGATGAAAAACTGTTTTTT. It codes for CASSQRTGDEKLFF.

The genes are TRBV5-6 and TRBJ1-3, with D unresolved. Trimming stripped 5 bases from V and 0 bases from J, with 12 bases between. Germline CDR1 is SGHDT and CDR2 is YYEEEE. This CDR3 is built from 15 residues. As DNA, the CDR3 is TGTGCCAGCAGACCCCGGAGGGACTCTGGAAACACCATATATTTT. It translates to CASRPRRDSGNTIYF.

The V and J genes are TRBV6-2 or TRBV6-3 and TRBJ1-1; 8 positions agree with TRBD1. The germline CDR1 and CDR2 sequences are MNHEY and SVGEGT. The CDR3 has 15 residues. V shed 2 bases, J shed 5 bases, and the junction held 7 bases outside the gene matches. The CDR3: CASSYPQGARTEAFF. In DNA, the CDR3 is TGTGCCAGCAGTTACCCTCAGGGGGCGAGGACTGAAGCTTTCTTT.

The J gene is TRBJ1-4, the V gene TRBV7-2; no firm D call. This CDR3 spans 13 amino acids. The germline V gene encodes CDR1 SGHTA and CDR2 FQGNSA. V was cut by 2 bases and J by 5 bases, with 6 bases left in between. The CDR3 DNA is TGTGCCAGCAGCTTAACTTTCAATGAAAAACTGTTTTTT. Its protein product is CASSLTFNEKLFF.

This clone was observed a single time. The chain links TRBV10-1 to TRBJ1-4; weak D call: TRBD1 (6 bases). Germline V gene sequence: CDR1 WNHNN, CDR2 SYGVQD (reference sequence). The CDR3 is 12 amino acids. Deletions cut 7 bases from V and 8 bases from J, with 11 bases between. The CDR3 coding sequence is TGCGCCAGCACCTTGAGGGGGGAAAAACTGTTTTTT. Its protein is CASTLRGEKLFF.

This clone was counted a single time. The rearrangement links TRBV18 to TRBJ1-1, with D uncertain. The CDR3 has 15 amino acids. Trimming took off 2 bases at V and 3 bases at J, with 13 bases between the two ends. The germline gives CDR1 KGHSH, CDR2 LQKENI. CDR3 loop: CASSPIEARDTEAFF. CDR3 sequence (DNA): TGTGCCAGCTCACCAATAGAGGCCCGCGACACTGAAGCTTTCTTT.

The chain employs TRBV7-5 and TRBJ1-5; the table gives TRBD1 as D, unverified against the DNA. TRBV7-5 represents a pseudogene. The CDR3 runs to 12 residues. The DNA for the CDR3 is TGTGCCAGAAGCTTAGCAGGTCAGCCCCAGCATTTT. Amino acids: CARSLAGQPQHF.

This sequence joins TRBV18 and TRBJ1-4, with 9 bases aligning to TRBD1. V lost 6 bases and J lost 9; bases outside the gene matches: 8. Germline V gene lookup returns CDR1 KGHSH and CDR2 LQKENI. CDR3 length: 14 amino acids. The CDR3 loop is CASSTGTGFQKLFF. CDR3 nucleotides: TGTGCCAGCTCGACCGGGACAGGGTTTCAAAAACTGTTTTTT.

The chain links TRBV25-1 to TRBJ1-2, with D maybe TRBD1 (5 bases). Trimming removed 5 bases from V and 4 bases from J, with 8 bases in between. Germline CDR1 is MGHDK and CDR2 is SYGVNS. The CDR3 sequence is 12 residues long. The CDR3 protein is CASSFQGYGYTF. The CDR3 DNA is TGTGCCAGCAGTTTTCAGGGCTATGGCTACACCTTC.

DNA of the CDR3: TGTGCCAGCAGAACAGCCCCTGGGAACACTGAAGCTTTCTTT. The encoded protein is CASRTAPGNTEAFF. The rearrangement uses TRBV28 and TRBJ1-1; D is unresolved. This CDR3 has 14 amino acids. From germline, CDR1 is MDHEN and CDR2 SYDVKM. With 6 bases removed from V and 1 base from J, the gap between germline ends came to 12 bases.

V usage is TRBV12-5 and J usage is TRBJ2-5, with a weak D call TRBD2 (7 bases). The V end lost 6 bases, the J end lost 5 bases, and 13 bases lay between the germline ends. The length of the CDR3 is 13 residues. Germline lookup yields CDR1 LGHNT and CDR2 FRNRAP. The CDR3 coding sequence is TGTGCTAGTGGGCGGGGGCCAGGGGAGACCCAGTACTTC. Translated, it gives CASGRGPGETQYF.

The chain uses TRBV14 and TRBJ1-4; no clear D gene. The V end lost 4 bases, the J end lost 7 bases, and 13 bases lay between the germline ends. The CDR3 length is 14 residues. From germline, CDR1 is SGHDN and CDR2 FVKESK. In nucleotides, the CDR3 is TGTGCCAGCAGCCCTCCTGGGAGGGTTGAAAAACTGTTTTTT. Protein product: CASSPPGRVEKLFF.

The chain joins TRBV5-8 to TRBJ2-5, with no clear D. Trimming left V 1 base short and J 3 bases short, with 19 bases between. The V gene's germline CDR1 is SGHTS and CDR2 YDEGEE. This CDR3 is built from 17 residues. The CDR3 is CASSLNTGHNFKETQYF. CDR3 DNA: TGTGCCAGCAGCTTGAATACTGGGCATAACTTTAAAGAGACCCAGTACTTC.

In its sample, this clone was seen a few times. CDR3 loop: CASSPRPPQRGTDTQYF. The CDR3 region has the DNA TGTGCCAGCTCACCAAGACCGCCCCAACGGGGCACAGATACGCAGTATTTT. The chain combines TRBV18 with TRBJ2-3; D not certain. The germline V gene encodes CDR1 KGHSH and CDR2 LQKENI. CDR3 length equals 17 residues. Trimming pared 2 bases from V and 1 base from J, leaving 16 bases between.